The present T cell receptor (beta chain) was sequenced within a study of CD8 T cell repertoires and HIV-1 epitope variants. Study background: Separate wells received one of Twenty-five Gag or Nef variant peptides. General study findings and limits: Under 10 TCR beta clonotypes were antigen-specific, six apparently recognizing autologous or escape variants.

On this clone: Its target is unknown.

The CDR3 has 12 amino acids. V shed 4 bases and J shed 8 bases, with 11 bases lying between them. The germline V gene has CDR1 MDHEN and CDR2 SYDVKM. Some clones are missing from TCRdb's copy, which holds only in-frame ones; the method was immunoSEQ multiplex PCR. The sample shows some 5,600 clones, 50% to 75% of them seen only once. This clonotype was obtained from a male donor with HIV. Material: cultured CD8+ T cells derived from PBMCs. This rearrangement joins TRBV28 to TRBJ1-1, with a possible D match to TRBD1 (5 bases). The CDR3 spells CASSYGAQEAFF. The CDR3 DNA reads as TGTGCCAGCAGTTACGGGGCCCAGGAAGCTTTCTTT.